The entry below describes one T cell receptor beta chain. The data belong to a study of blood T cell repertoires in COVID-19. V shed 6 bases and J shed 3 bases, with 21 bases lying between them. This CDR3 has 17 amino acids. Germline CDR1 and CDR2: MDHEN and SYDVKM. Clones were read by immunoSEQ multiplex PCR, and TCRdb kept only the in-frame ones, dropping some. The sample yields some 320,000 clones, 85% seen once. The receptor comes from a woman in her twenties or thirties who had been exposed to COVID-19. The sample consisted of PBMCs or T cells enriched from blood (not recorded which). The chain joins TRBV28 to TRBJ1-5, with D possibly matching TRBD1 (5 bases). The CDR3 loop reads CASRYRGGHWDNQPQHF. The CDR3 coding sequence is TGTGCCAGCAGGTATAGGGGAGGGCATTGGGACAATCAGCCCCAGCATTTT.